One sample yielded the 13 T cell receptor beta chains listed below, sequenced in a study of T cell clonotyping in hematopoietic cell transplantation. Time point given: recipient sample about 28 days before transplant, after cytoreduction. TCRdb's table, derived via immunoSEQ multiplex PCR, lists solely in-frame clones and lacks some. The sample contains more than 25,000 clones, 60% to 80% of which appear only once. Sequences were derived from peripheral blood mononuclear cells, sampled before stem cell transplant. These receptors were obtained from a man aged 45-65 years with myelodysplastic syndrome. Some clones in this sample may be carry-over from other donors' samples.

The V call is TRBV7-9, the J call TRBJ2-7; D tentatively fits TRBD1 or TRBD2 (6 bases each). CDR3 length: 13 residues. The V gene lost 2 bases and the J gene lost 3 bases, with 8 bases spanning the gap. Germline values: CDR1 SEHNR, CDR2 FQNEAQ (reference sequence). CDR3 DNA: TGTGCCAGCAGCTTAAGGGGGGTCTACGAGCAGTACTTC. Protein sequence: CASSLRGVYEQYF.

The genes are TRBV6-5 and TRBJ2-2; D is ambiguous. Trimming pared 0 bases from V and 8 bases from J, leaving 7 bases between. The CDR3 loop spans 13 amino acids. CDR1 is MNHEY and CDR2 is SVGAGI in the germline V gene. The CDR3: CASSYSGRGELFF. The CDR3, as DNA: TGTGCCAGCAGTTACTCCGGGCGGGGGGAGCTGTTTTTT.

The V call is TRBV20-1, the J call TRBJ2-1; D gene ambiguous. The V end was cut by 6 bases, the J end by 7 bases, with 10 bases between. CDR3 size: 11 residues. Germline V lookup: CDR1 DFQATT, CDR2 SNEGSKA (reference sequence). The CDR3, as DNA: TGCAGTGCGGCGCTTGGAAATGAGCAGTTCTTC. Translation gives CSAALGNEQFF.

V is TRBV7-9 and J is TRBJ1-2; 9 positions match TRBD1. V was pared by 6 bases and J by 0 bases, with 8 bases of the junction left unmatched. Germline V gives CDR1 SEHNR, CDR2 FQNEAQ (reference sequence). CDR3 length equals 16 residues. The CDR3 reads CASRPGTGRANYGYTF. The DNA of the CDR3 is TGTGCCAGCAGACCCGGGACAGGGAGAGCTAACTATGGCTACACCTTC.

The chain links TRBV7-7 to TRBJ2-5; a possible D gene is TRBD1 (6 bases). This CDR3 region has 13 residues. The germline gives CDR1 SSHAT, CDR2 FNYEAQ (reference sequence). With 1 base removed from V and 7 bases from J, the gap between germline ends came to 10 bases. The CDR3: CASSLEQGATQYF. The CDR3 coding sequence is TGTGCCAGCAGCTTAGAACAGGGAGCGACCCAGTACTTC.

V and J are TRBV6-5 and TRBJ1-4; the D is unclear. The germline gives CDR1 MNHEY, CDR2 SVGAGI. V lost 6 bases and J 8 bases, leaving 16 bases between the germline ends. This CDR3 contains 14 residues. The CDR3 DNA reads TGTGCCAGCAGCCTGGACGGTGGTAGGGAAAAACTGTTTTTT. This translates into CASSLDGGREKLFF.

This clone has only a few counts. This chain uses TRBV6-5 with TRBJ1-2; D might be TRBD1 (6 bases). Germline V lookup: CDR1 MNHEY, CDR2 SVGAGI. Trimming cost V 6 bases and J 2 bases, with 7 bases left between them. The CDR3 has 12 residues. In DNA, the CDR3 is TGTGCCAGCAGAACAGGGAACTATGGCTACACCTTC. Protein: CASRTGNYGYTF.

V usage is TRBV29-1 and J usage is TRBJ2-7; D not resolved. Germline-derived CDR1 and CDR2 are SQVTM and ANQGSEA. Trimming shortened V by 4 bases and J by 3 bases, and 7 bases separated the two germline ends. CDR3 length: 11 residues. The CDR3 DNA is TGCAGCGTTGCGAGAGACTACGAGCAGTACTTC. Its protein is CSVARDYEQYF.

This sequence joins TRBV5-6 and TRBJ2-5; 7 nucleotides agree with TRBD2. CDR1 SGHDT and CDR2 YYEEEE come from the germline V gene. The CDR3 runs to 15 residues. The V and J ends lost 0 bases and 5 bases, in that order; junction bases with no gene match: 7. The CDR3 protein is CASSLGEGLAETQYF. For the CDR3, the DNA is TGTGCCAGCAGCTTGGGGGAGGGGTTGGCGGAGACCCAGTACTTC.

The gene calls are TRBV7-9 and TRBJ2-7; D gene ambiguous. The V end lost 3 bases, the J end lost 4 bases, and 4 bases lay between the germline ends. The CDR3 runs 11 residues. Germline lookup yields CDR1 SEHNR and CDR2 FQNEAQ (reference sequence). The CDR3 is CASSFEYEQYF. The CDR3 nucleotides are TGTGCCAGCAGCTTCGAGTACGAGCAGTACTTC.

The J gene is TRBJ2-1, the V gene TRBV6-1; 8 positions match TRBD1. The V gene's germline CDR1 is MNHNS and CDR2 SASEGT. This CDR3 is built from 12 residues. Germline trimming cut 8 bases from V and 14 bases from J; bases unmatched to any gene: 11. CDR3 sequence reads: CASAGQALEKFF. The CDR3 region has the DNA TGTGCCAGCGCGGGACAGGCACTAGAGAAGTTCTTC.

The chain couples TRBV30 to TRBJ2-7; TRBD1 or TRBD2 may be the D gene (5 bases each). The CDR3 extends over 13 amino acids. Trimming removed 5 bases from V and 0 bases from J, with 11 bases in between. Germline V gene lookup returns CDR1 GTSNPN and CDR2 SVGIG (reference sequence). CDR3 loop: CAWDRDPSYEQYF. The CDR3 DNA reads TGTGCCTGGGACCGGGACCCCTCCTACGAGCAGTACTTC. Full variable domain (missing parts from reference TRBV30 and TRBJ2-7): SQTIHQWPATLVQPVGSPLSLECTVEGTSNPNLYWYRQAAGRGLQLLFYSVGIGQISSEVPQNLSASRPQDRQFILSSKKLLLSDSGFYLCAWDRDPSYEQYFGPGTRLTVT.

The chain has TRBV19 and TRBJ2-5; 7 bases are shared with TRBD1. V was clipped by 10 bases and J by 5 bases; unmatched bases: 10. There are 13 residues in the CDR3. The germline gives CDR1 LNHDA, CDR2 SQIVND (reference sequence). The CDR3: CAISQGLGETQYF. The CDR3 region has the DNA TGTGCCATTTCACAGGGGCTGGGGGAGACCCAGTACTTC. Based on the CDR3 plus reference TRBV19 and TRBJ2-5, the full variable domain is DGGITQSPKYLFRKEGQNVTLSCEQNLNHDAMYWYRQDPGQGLRLIYYSQIVNDFQKGDIAEGYSVSREKKESFPLTVTSAQKNPTAFYLCAISQGLGETQYFGPGTRLLVL.